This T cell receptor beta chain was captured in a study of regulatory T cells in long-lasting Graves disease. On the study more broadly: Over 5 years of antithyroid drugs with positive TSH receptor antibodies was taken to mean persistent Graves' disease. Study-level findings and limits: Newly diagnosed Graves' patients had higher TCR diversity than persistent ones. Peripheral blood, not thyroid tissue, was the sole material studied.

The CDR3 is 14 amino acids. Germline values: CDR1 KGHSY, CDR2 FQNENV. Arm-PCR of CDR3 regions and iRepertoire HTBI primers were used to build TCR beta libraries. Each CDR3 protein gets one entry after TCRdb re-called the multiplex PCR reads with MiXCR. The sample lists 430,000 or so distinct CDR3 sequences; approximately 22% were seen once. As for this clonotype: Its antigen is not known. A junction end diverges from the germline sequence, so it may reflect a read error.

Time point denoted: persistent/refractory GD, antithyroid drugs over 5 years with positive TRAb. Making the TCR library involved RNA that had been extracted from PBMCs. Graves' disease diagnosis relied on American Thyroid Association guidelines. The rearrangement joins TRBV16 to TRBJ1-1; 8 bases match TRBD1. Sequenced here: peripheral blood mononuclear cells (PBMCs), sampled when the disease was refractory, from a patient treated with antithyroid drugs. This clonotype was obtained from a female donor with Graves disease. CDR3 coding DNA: TGTGCCAGCAACCAATTAACAGGGGGAACTGAAGCTTTCTTT. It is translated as CASNQLTGGTEAFF.